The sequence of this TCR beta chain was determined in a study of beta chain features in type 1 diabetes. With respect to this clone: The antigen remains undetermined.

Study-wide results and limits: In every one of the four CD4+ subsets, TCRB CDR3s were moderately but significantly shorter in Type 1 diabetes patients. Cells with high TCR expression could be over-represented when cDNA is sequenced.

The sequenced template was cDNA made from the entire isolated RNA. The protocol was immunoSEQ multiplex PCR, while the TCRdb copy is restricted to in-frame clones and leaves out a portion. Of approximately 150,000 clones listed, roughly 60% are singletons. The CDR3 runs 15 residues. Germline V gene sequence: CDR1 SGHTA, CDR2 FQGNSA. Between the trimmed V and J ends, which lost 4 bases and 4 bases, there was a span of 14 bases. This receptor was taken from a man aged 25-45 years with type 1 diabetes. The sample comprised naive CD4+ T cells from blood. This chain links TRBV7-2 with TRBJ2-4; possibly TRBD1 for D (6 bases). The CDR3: CASSSLAQGKNIQYF. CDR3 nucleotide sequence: TGTGCCAGCAGCTCCCTGGCCCAGGGGAAAAACATTCAGTACTTC.